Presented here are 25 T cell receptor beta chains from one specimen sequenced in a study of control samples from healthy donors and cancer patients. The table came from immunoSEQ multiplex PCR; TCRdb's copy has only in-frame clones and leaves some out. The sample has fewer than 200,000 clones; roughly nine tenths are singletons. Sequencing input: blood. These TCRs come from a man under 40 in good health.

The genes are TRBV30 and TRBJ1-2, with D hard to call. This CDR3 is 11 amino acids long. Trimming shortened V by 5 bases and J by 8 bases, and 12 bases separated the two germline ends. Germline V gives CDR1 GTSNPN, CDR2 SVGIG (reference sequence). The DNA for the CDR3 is TGTGCCTGGGGACTGGAGGGCGGCTACACCTTC. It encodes CAWGLEGGYTF.

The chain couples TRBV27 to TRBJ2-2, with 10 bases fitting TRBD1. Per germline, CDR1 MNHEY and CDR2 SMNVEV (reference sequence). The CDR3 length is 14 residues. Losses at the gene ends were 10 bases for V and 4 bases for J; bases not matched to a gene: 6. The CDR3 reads CATRQGAGTGELFF. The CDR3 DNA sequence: TGTGCCACCCGACAGGGGGCGGGCACCGGGGAGCTGTTTTTT.

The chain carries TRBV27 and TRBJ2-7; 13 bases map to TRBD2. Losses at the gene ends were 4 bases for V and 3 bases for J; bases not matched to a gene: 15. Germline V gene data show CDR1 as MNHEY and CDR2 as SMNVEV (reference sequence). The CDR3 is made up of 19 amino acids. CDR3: CASSSSRTSGRGDVYEQYF. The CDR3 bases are TGTGCCAGCAGTTCCTCAAGGACTAGCGGGAGAGGGGATGTCTACGAGCAGTACTTC.

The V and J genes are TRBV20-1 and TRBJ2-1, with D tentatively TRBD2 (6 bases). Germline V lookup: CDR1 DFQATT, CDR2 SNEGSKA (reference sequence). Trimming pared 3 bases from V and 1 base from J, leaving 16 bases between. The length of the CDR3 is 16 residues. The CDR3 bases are TGCAGTGCTAGTCTCCGGGGGATTAATTCCTACAATGAGCAGTTCTTC. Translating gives CSASLRGINSYNEQFF.

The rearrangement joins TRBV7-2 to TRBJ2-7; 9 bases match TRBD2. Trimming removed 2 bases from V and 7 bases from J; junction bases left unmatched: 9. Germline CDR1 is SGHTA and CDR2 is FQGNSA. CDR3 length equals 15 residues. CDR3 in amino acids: CASSLLRGGPGEQYF. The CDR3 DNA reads TGTGCCAGCAGCTTACTGCGGGGGGGGCCGGGGGAGCAGTACTTC.

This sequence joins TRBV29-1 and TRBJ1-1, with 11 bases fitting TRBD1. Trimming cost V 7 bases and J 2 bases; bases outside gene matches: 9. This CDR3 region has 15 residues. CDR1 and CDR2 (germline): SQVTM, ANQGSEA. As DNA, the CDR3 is TGCAGCGCCAGAGGGGGACAGGGGGAAAACACTGAAGCTTTCTTT. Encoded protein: CSARGGQGENTEAFF. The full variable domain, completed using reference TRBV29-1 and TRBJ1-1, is SAVISQKPSRDICQRGTSLTIQCQVDSQVTMMFWYRQQPGQSLTLIATANQGSEATYESGFVIDKFPISRPNLTFSTLTVSNMSPEDSSIYLCSARGGQGENTEAFFGQGTRLTVV.

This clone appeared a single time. In DNA form, the CDR3 reads TGTGCCAGCATTACCTCCCACTCCTACAATGAGCAGTTCTTC. It is translated as CASITSHSYNEQFF. The chain carries TRBV6-6 and TRBJ2-1, with D hard to call. The CDR3 is made up of 14 amino acids. Germline-derived CDR1 and CDR2 are MNHNY and SVGAGI (reference sequence). The V and J ends lost 7 bases and 0 bases respectively, with 10 bases between them.

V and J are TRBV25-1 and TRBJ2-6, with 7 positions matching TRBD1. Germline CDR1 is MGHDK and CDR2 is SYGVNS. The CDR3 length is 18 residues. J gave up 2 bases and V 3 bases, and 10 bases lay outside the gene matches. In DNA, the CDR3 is TGTGCCAGCAGTGAGCCCTCGGGACAGTCGGCTGGGGCCAACGTCCTGACTTTC. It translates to CASSEPSGQSAGANVLTF.

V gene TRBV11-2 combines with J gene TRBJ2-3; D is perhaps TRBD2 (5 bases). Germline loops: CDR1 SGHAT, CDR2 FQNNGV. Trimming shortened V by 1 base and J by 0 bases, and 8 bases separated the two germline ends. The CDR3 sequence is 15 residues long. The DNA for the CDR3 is TGTGCCAGCAGCTTAGGCGGGCAAAGCACAGATACGCAGTATTTT. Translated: CASSLGGQSTDTQYF.

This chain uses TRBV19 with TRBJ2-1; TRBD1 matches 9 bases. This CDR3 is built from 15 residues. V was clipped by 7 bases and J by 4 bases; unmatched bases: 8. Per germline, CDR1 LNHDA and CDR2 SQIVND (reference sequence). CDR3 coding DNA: TGTGCCAGTACTGTCCTAGGACAGGGGTACAATGAGCAGTTCTTC. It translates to CASTVLGQGYNEQFF.

CDR3 coding DNA: TGTGCCTGGAGTGTACTTAGTGGCTACACCTTC. Its translation: CAWSVLSGYTF. This rearrangement joins TRBV30 to TRBJ1-2; D remains unclear. There are 11 residues in the CDR3. Between the trimmed V and J ends, which lost 0 bases and 7 bases, there was a span of 6 bases. Germline lookup yields CDR1 GTSNPN and CDR2 SVGIG (reference sequence). Filled out from reference TRBV30 and TRBJ1-2, the complete variable domain reads SQTIHQWPATLVQPVGSPLSLECTVEGTSNPNLYWYRQAAGRGLQLLFYSVGIGQISSEVPQNLSASRPQDRQFILSSKKLLLSDSGFYLCAWSVLSGYTFGSGTRLTVV.

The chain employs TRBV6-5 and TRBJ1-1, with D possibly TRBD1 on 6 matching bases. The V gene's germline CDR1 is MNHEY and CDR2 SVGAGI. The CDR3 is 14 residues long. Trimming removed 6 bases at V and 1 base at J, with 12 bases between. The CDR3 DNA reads TGTGCCAGCAGCCGTCAGGGGCGGAACACTGAAGCTTTCTTT. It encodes CASSRQGRNTEAFF.

The CDR3 DNA is TGTGCCAGCAGCCCCGTAGCGGGGCCCCAAGAGACCCAGTACTTC. This sequence encodes CASSPVAGPQETQYF. J is TRBJ2-5 and V is TRBV7-9, with TRBD2 matching over 8 bases. This CDR3 is built from 15 residues. Germline V gives CDR1 SEHNR, CDR2 FQNEAQ (reference sequence). V gave up 5 bases and J gave up 1 base; unmatched junction bases: 6.

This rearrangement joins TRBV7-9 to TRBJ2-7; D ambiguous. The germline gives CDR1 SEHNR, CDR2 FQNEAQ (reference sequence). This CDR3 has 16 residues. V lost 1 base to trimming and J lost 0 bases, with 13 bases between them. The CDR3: CASSLGYAQSSYEQYF. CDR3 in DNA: TGTGCCAGCAGCTTAGGGTACGCACAGAGCTCCTACGAGCAGTACTTC.

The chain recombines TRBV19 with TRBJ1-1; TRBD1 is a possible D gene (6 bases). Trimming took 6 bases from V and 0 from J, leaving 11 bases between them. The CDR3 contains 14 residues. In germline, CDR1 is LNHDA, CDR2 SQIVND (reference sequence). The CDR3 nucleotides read TGTGCCAGTAGCAATGGGGGGCTGAACACTGAAGCTTTCTTT. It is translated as CASSNGGLNTEAFF.

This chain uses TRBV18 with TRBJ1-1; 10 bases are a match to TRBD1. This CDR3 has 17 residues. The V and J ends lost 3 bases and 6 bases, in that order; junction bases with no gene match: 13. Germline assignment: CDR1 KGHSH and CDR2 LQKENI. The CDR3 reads CASSPPGQGPGSPEAFF. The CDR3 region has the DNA TGTGCCAGCTCACCCCCGGGACAGGGGCCGGGAAGCCCTGAAGCTTTCTTT.

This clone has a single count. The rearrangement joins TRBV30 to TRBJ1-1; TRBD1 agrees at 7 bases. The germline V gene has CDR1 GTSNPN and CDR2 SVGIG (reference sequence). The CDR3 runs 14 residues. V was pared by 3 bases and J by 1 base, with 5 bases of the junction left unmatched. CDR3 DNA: TGTGCCTGGAGCGACCAGGGGGGGAACACTGAAGCTTTCTTT. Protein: CAWSDQGGNTEAFF.

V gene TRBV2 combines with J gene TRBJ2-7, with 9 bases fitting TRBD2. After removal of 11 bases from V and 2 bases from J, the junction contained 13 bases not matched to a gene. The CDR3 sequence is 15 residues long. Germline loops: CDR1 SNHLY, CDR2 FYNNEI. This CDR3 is CAARVSGSLTYEQYF. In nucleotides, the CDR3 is TGTGCCGCGAGGGTTAGCGGGAGCCTCACCTACGAGCAGTACTTC.

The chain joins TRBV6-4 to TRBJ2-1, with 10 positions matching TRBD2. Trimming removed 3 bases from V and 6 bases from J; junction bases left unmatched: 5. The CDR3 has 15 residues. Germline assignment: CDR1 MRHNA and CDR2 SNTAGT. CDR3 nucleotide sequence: TGTGCCAGCAGTGATGCAGCGGGGGGGCTCAATGAGCAGTTCTTC. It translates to CASSDAAGGLNEQFF.

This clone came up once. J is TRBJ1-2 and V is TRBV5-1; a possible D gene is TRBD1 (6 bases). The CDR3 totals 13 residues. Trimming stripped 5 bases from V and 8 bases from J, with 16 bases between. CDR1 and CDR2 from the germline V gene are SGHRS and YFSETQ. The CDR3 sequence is CASSSQGKGGYTF. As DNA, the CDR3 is TGCGCCAGCAGTTCTCAGGGGAAAGGGGGCTACACCTTC.

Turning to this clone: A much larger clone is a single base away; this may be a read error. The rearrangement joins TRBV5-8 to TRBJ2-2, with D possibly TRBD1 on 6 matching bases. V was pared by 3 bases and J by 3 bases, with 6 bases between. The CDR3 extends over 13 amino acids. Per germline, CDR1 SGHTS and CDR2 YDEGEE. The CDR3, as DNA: TGTGCCAGCAGCTACAGGGACACCGGGGAGCTGTTTTTT. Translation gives CASSYRDTGELFF.

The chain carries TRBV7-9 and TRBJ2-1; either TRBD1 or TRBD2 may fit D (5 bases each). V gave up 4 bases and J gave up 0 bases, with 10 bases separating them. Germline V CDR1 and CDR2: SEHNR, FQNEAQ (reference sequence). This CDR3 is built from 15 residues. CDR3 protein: CASSSRDLSYNEQFF. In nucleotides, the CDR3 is TGTGCCAGCAGCTCTCGGGACCTCTCCTACAATGAGCAGTTCTTC.

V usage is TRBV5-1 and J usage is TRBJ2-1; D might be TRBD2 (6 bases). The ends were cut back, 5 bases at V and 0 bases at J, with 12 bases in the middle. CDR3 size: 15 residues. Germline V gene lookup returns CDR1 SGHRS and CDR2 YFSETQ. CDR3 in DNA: TGCGCCAGCAGGGACGGGACTCCCTCCTACAATGAGCAGTTCTTC. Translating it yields CASRDGTPSYNEQFF. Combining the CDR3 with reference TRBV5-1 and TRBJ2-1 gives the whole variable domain KAGVTQTPRYLIKTRGQQVTLSCSPISGHRSVSWYQQTPGQGLQFLFEYFSETQRNKGNFPGRFSGRQFSNSRSEMNVSTLELGDSALYLCASRDGTPSYNEQFFGPGTRLTVL.

CDR3 loop: CASSLLGNSSNTQYF. In nucleotides, the CDR3 is TGTGCCAGCAGCTTGCTCGGTAACAGTTCAAATACGCAGTATTTT. This chain links TRBV11-2 with TRBJ2-3; D is uncertain. V was pared by 3 bases and J by 7 bases, with 17 bases between. Germline V lookup: CDR1 SGHAT, CDR2 FQNNGV. This CDR3 comprises 15 residues.

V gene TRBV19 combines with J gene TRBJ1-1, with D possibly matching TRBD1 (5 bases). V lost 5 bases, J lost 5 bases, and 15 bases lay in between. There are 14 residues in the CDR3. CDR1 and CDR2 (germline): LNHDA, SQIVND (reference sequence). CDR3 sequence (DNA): TGTGCCAGTAGTTTGACTTATGGGGGGACTGAAGCTTTCTTT. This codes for CASSLTYGGTEAFF.